The 30 T cell receptor beta chains below were found in one sample sequenced in a study of T cell changes during pregnancy in multiple sclerosis. Only in-frame clones appear in the TCRdb table, and some are missing; sequencing was by immunoSEQ multiplex PCR. The table records 30,000 to 35,000 clones, around 91% of them present only once. The sequenced sample was CD8+ T cells from peripheral blood mononuclear cells, obtained in the second trimester of pregnancy. These receptors were collected from a female donor with multiple sclerosis, enrolled in a pregnancy study.

The chain is built from TRBV9 and TRBJ1-3; D is perhaps TRBD1 (5 bases). V was shortened by 4 bases and J by 8 bases, with 13 bases between the two germline ends. The CDR3 length is 13 residues. CDR1 is SGDLS, CDR2 YYNGEE, per germline. CDR3 nucleotide sequence: TGTGCCAGCAGCTATGCAGGGATGGACACCATATATTTT. It is translated as CASSYAGMDTIYF.

V gene TRBV4-3 combines with J gene TRBJ1-3, with TRBD1 as a possible D gene (5 bases). There are 14 residues in the CDR3. V was shortened by 0 bases and J by 4 bases, with 7 bases between the two germline ends. Germline V gene lookup returns CDR1 LGHNA and CDR2 YSLEER. CDR3 residues: CASSQDRGGNTIYF. CDR3 nucleotides: TGCGCCAGCAGCCAAGATCGGGGGGGAAACACCATATATTTT.

The rearrangement links TRBV7-2 to TRBJ1-1; D possibly corresponds to TRBD1 (6 bases). This CDR3 contains 14 residues. Germline CDR1 reads SGHTA; CDR2 reads FQGNSA. V shed 5 bases and J shed 5 bases, with 15 bases lying between them. The CDR3 DNA reads TGTGCCAGCAGCCTCACAGGGCTGGGGACTGAAGCTTTCTTT. Translated, it gives CASSLTGLGTEAFF.

The V and J genes are TRBV6-4 and TRBJ2-1; 7 bases match TRBD2. From germline, CDR1 is MRHNA and CDR2 SNTAGT. Germline trimming cut 2 bases from V and 9 bases from J; bases unmatched to any gene: 4. This CDR3 is 13 amino acids long. In DNA, the CDR3 is TGTGCCAGCAGTGACGGGACTATGCGTGAGCAGTTCTTC. It encodes CASSDGTMREQFF.

The chain couples TRBV10-3 to TRBJ1-1; maybe TRBD1 (6 bases). Per germline, CDR1 ENHRY and CDR2 SYGVKD. The germline V and J ends were trimmed by 0 bases and 11 bases, with 13 bases remaining between them. The CDR3 consists of 13 residues. The CDR3 reads CAISESLRQGAFF. The CDR3 coding sequence is TGTGCCATCAGTGAGTCCCTGCGGCAGGGGGCTTTCTTT.

This clone was observed a few times. The V gene is TRBV27, the J gene TRBJ2-7; 7 positions agree with TRBD1. The CDR3 spans 16 residues. The V gene's germline CDR1 is MNHEY and CDR2 SMNVEV (reference sequence). The ends lost 0 bases at V and 2 bases at J; junction bases unmatched: 7. The CDR3 region is CASSLSAGQATYEQYF. For the CDR3, the DNA is TGTGCCAGCAGTTTATCGGCAGGACAGGCCACCTACGAGCAGTACTTC.

The rearrangement links TRBV7-9 to TRBJ2-1, with a weak D call TRBD2 (5 bases). V was clipped by 3 bases and J by 0 bases, with 9 bases between them. CDR3 length: 15 amino acids. CDR1 and CDR2 (germline): SEHNR, FQNEAQ (reference sequence). The CDR3 protein is CASSLTGFSYNEQFF. The CDR3 nucleotides are TGTGCCAGCAGCTTGACGGGGTTCTCCTACAATGAGCAGTTCTTC.

The genes are TRBV6-1 and TRBJ2-3; perhaps TRBD2 as D (6 bases). V lost 2 bases to trimming and J lost 4 bases, with 13 bases between them. The CDR3 is 15 residues long. The germline CDR1 and CDR2 sequences are MNHNS and SASEGT. CDR3 in amino acids: CASSEREEGADTQYF. The CDR3 DNA reads as TGTGCCAGCAGTGAACGAGAGGAGGGTGCAGATACGCAGTATTTT.

This clone was seen once. The chain has TRBV4-2 and TRBJ2-7, with 10 bases that match TRBD2. V was pared by 2 bases and J by 3 bases, with 1 base of the junction left unmatched. CDR3 length: 14 amino acids. CDR1 and CDR2 (germline): LGHNA, YNFKEQ. The CDR3 DNA reads TGTGCCAGCAGCCAACTAGCGGGGGACTACGAGCAGTACTTC. It specifies CASSQLAGDYEQYF.

The CDR3 coding sequence is TGTGCCAGCAGTGAAGCTGTGGGGGGTAATGAAAAACTGTTTTTT. Translation: CASSEAVGGNEKLFF. The gene calls are TRBV6-1 and TRBJ1-4; tentatively, D is TRBD1 (5 bases). V was pared by 0 bases and J by 4 bases, with 9 bases between. Germline-derived CDR1 and CDR2 are MNHNS and SASEGT. This CDR3 has 15 residues.

This chain uses TRBV18 with TRBJ2-5; 7 nucleotides match TRBD2. The CDR3 spans 16 residues. V gave up 1 base and J gave up 2 bases; unmatched junction bases: 7. Germline V gene lookup returns CDR1 KGHSH and CDR2 LQKENI. CDR3 in DNA: TGTGCCAGCTCACCACGGATAAGCGGGGAACAAGAGACCCAGTACTTC. It encodes CASSPRISGEQETQYF.

The chain is built from TRBV9 and TRBJ2-7; 7 bases agree with TRBD1. The CDR3 has 14 residues. V dropped 4 bases and J dropped 6; count of bases not matched to a gene: 10. Germline V gene lookup returns CDR1 SGDLS and CDR2 YYNGEE. This chain's CDR3 is CASSPTGKGPEQYF. The CDR3 coding sequence is TGTGCCAGCAGCCCGACAGGGAAAGGGCCCGAGCAGTACTTC.

This clone was counted between two and nine times. V and J are TRBV4-3 and TRBJ1-1; D uncertain. Per the germline V gene, CDR1 is LGHNA and CDR2 is YSLEER. The CDR3 contains 13 residues. The germline V and J ends were trimmed by 1 base and 3 bases, with 6 bases remaining between them. Here the CDR3 reads CASSQVSYTEAFF. CDR3 nucleotide sequence: TGCGCCAGCAGCCAAGTAAGCTACACTGAAGCTTTCTTT.

The V and J genes are TRBV5-4 and TRBJ2-3; 9 nucleotides agree with TRBD2. Trimming cost V 5 bases and J 2 bases; bases outside gene matches: 3. The CDR3 is 14 residues long. Germline-derived CDR1 and CDR2 are SGHNT and YYREEE (reference sequence). DNA for the CDR3: TGTGCCAGCAGTGGACTAGCGACCACAGATACGCAGTATTTT. Amino acid sequence: CASSGLATTDTQYF.

The chain links TRBV7-9 to TRBJ1-2; TRBD1 matches at 8 bases. J was trimmed by 4 bases and V by 0 bases; bases with no gene match: 7. From germline, CDR1 is SEHNR and CDR2 FQNEAQ (reference sequence). The CDR3 has 16 amino acids. CDR3 protein: CASSLAGGQASYGYTF. DNA of the CDR3: TGTGCCAGCAGCTTAGCAGGGGGACAGGCAAGCTATGGCTACACCTTC.

This chain uses TRBV19 with TRBJ1-5; no reliable D call. This CDR3 is 14 amino acids long. Trimming removed 3 bases from V and 6 bases from J, with 12 bases in between. Germline CDR1 LNHDA, CDR2 SQIVND (reference sequence). CDR3 in DNA: TGTGCCAGTAGTATCGGGTCAGGAGGTCAGCCCCAGCATTTT. Residues: CASSIGSGGQPQHF.

The V call is TRBV13, the J call TRBJ1-1, with 7 nucleotides matching TRBD1. V trimming: 1 base; J trimming: 4 bases; junction bases outside the gene matches: 3. There are 14 residues in the CDR3. Germline V gene lookup returns CDR1 PRHDT and CDR2 FYEKMQ (reference sequence). The CDR3 reads CASSLAGGVTEAFF. CDR3 nucleotide sequence: TGTGCCAGCAGCTTAGCAGGGGGAGTCACTGAAGCTTTCTTT.

The rearrangement uses TRBV5-1 and TRBJ2-1; D is ambiguous. This CDR3 spans 11 amino acids. Germline CDR1 and CDR2: SGHRS and YFSETQ. Trimming removed 4 bases at V and 7 bases at J, with 6 bases between. The CDR3 DNA follows: TGCGCCAGCAGCCTCGGTAATGAGCAGTTCTTC. It encodes CASSLGNEQFF.

The rearrangement links TRBV5-1 to TRBJ2-7, with 10 bases aligning to TRBD2. Germline CDR1 is SGHRS and CDR2 is YFSETQ. The CDR3 runs 15 residues. V lost 4 bases and J lost 5; bases outside the gene matches: 9. The chain's CDR3 is CASSHRLAGFHEQYF. Written as DNA, the CDR3 is TGCGCCAGCAGCCACCGACTAGCGGGTTTCCACGAGCAGTACTTC.

This clone turned up a few times. The genes are TRBV2 and TRBJ2-1; the D is unclear. V gave up 3 bases and J gave up 7 bases, with 10 bases separating them. This CDR3 contains 13 residues. The germline gives CDR1 SNHLY, CDR2 FYNNEI. CDR3 sequence (DNA): TGTGCCAGCAGTGACAGGTATGGGAATGAGCAGTTCTTC. This translates into CASSDRYGNEQFF.

The chain combines TRBV15 with TRBJ2-1; unclear D gene. CDR1 is LNHNV and CDR2 is YYDKDF in the germline V gene (reference sequence). V was shortened by 4 bases and J by 4 bases, with 17 bases between the two germline ends. This CDR3 is 16 amino acids long. The CDR3 DNA sequence: TGTGCCACCAGCACCCCCTCCGGAGCGAGTTACAATGAGCAGTTCTTC. It specifies CATSTPSGASYNEQFF.

The V and J genes are TRBV28 and TRBJ2-7; D might be TRBD1 (6 bases). Germline values: CDR1 MDHEN, CDR2 SYDVKM. The CDR3 has 14 residues. V gave up 3 bases and J gave up 2 bases, with 11 bases separating them. This CDR3 is CASSFRQDTYEQYF. The CDR3 DNA reads as TGTGCCAGCAGTTTCAGACAGGACACCTACGAGCAGTACTTC. The variable domain in full, completed from reference TRBV28 and TRBJ2-7, reads DVKVTQSSRYLVKRTGEKVFLECVQDMDHENMFWYRQDPGLGLRLIYFSYDVKMKEKGDIPEGYSVSREKKERFSLILESASTNQTSMYLCASSFRQDTYEQYFGPGTRLTVT.

The chain uses TRBV4-2 and TRBJ1-3, with D unresolved. Trimming took 1 base from V and 3 from J, leaving 13 bases between them. Germline loops: CDR1 LGHNA, CDR2 YNFKEQ. The CDR3 sequence is 16 residues long. The CDR3 reads CASSQGSETGGNTIYF. In nucleotides, the CDR3 is TGTGCCAGCAGCCAAGGTTCTGAGACTGGTGGAAACACCATATATTTT.

This sequence joins TRBV13 and TRBJ2-7; 8 bases are a match to TRBD2. The junction had 3 bases not matched to a gene; V was cut back by 3 bases and J by 2 bases. Germline V gives CDR1 PRHDT, CDR2 FYEKMQ (reference sequence). The length of the CDR3 is 14 residues. CDR3 in amino acids: CASSFGGGTYEQYF. The CDR3, as DNA: TGTGCCAGCAGCTTCGGGGGGGGAACCTACGAGCAGTACTTC.

This chain connects TRBV5-4 to TRBJ1-1; D uncertain. This CDR3 has 13 residues. V was shortened by 0 bases and J by 8 bases, with 11 bases between the two germline ends. Per the germline V gene, CDR1 is SGHNT and CDR2 is YYREEE (reference sequence). CDR3 bases: TGTGCCAGCAGCTTGGCCACGGAGTCCGAAGCTTTCTTT. It translates to CASSLATESEAFF. The full variable domain, rest sourced from reference TRBV5-4 and TRBJ1-1, is ETGVTQSPTHLIKTRGQQVTLRCSSQSGHNTVSWYQQALGQGPQFIFQYYREEENGRGNFPPRFSGLQFPNYSSELNVNALELDDSALYLCASSLATESEAFFGQGTRLTVV.

The rearrangement links TRBV27 to TRBJ2-7; TRBD2 aligns across 11 bases. Germline assignment: CDR1 MNHEY and CDR2 SMNVEV (reference sequence). J gave up 3 bases and V 6 bases, and 7 bases lay outside the gene matches. The CDR3 consists of 15 residues. The chain's CDR3 is CASSQLAGVSYEQYF. The CDR3 DNA is TGTGCCAGCAGCCAACTAGCGGGAGTTAGCTACGAGCAGTACTTC.

The V call is TRBV7-6, the J call TRBJ2-3; 11 nucleotides agree with TRBD2. The germline gives CDR1 SGHVS, CDR2 FNYEAQ. V lost 5 bases to trimming and J lost 4 bases; unmatched junction nucleotides: 11. The CDR3 consists of 17 residues. In DNA, the CDR3 is TGTGCCAGCAGCCTTACGGGACTAGCGGCCCAAGCAGATACGCAGTATTTT. This encodes CASSLTGLAAQADTQYF.

V is TRBV11-3 and J is TRBJ2-2, with D unclear. Between the trimmed V and J ends, which lost 0 bases and 5 bases, there was a span of 4 bases. This CDR3 is 13 amino acids long. Germline values: CDR1 SGHNT, CDR2 YENEEA. CDR3: CASSLDLTGELFF. CDR3 sequence (DNA): TGTGCCAGCAGCTTAGATCTAACCGGGGAGCTGTTTTTT.

The chain links TRBV4-1 to TRBJ2-5; 8 positions agree with TRBD1. After removal of 4 bases from V and 1 base from J, the junction contained 14 bases not matched to a gene. The CDR3 has 18 amino acids. Germline V gene data show CDR1 as MGHRA and CDR2 as YSYEKL. The CDR3 bases are TGCGCCAGCAGCCTCCGGCTTTCGACCGGGACAGGCCAAGAGACCCAGTACTTC. Translating it yields CASSLRLSTGTGQETQYF.

The rearrangement joins TRBV5-6 to TRBJ2-3; TRBD2 matches 11 bases. This CDR3 has 16 residues. Germline lookup yields CDR1 SGHDT and CDR2 YYEEEE. V lost 5 bases and J lost 1; bases outside the gene matches: 6. The CDR3 DNA is TGTGCCAGCAGGGTAGCGGGAGGGCACGGCACAGATACGCAGTATTTT. This translates into CASRVAGGHGTDTQYF. Drawing the rest from reference TRBV5-6 and TRBJ2-3, the complete variable domain is DAGVTQSPTHLIKTRGQQVTLRCSPKSGHDTVSWYQQALGQGPQFIFQYYEEEERQRGNFPDRFSGHQFPNYSSELNVNALLLGDSALYLCASRVAGGHGTDTQYFGPGTRLTVL.